This T cell receptor (beta chain) was profiled in a study of blood T cell repertoires in COVID-19. Turning to the study itself: COVID-19 samples collected from the United States, Italy and Spain covered acute and convalescent phases. The cDNA or gDNA used as material had been derived from T cells, B-cell-depleted T cells, or PBMCs.

In the source study's methods: Reference gene primer amplification in the assay estimated nucleated cell counts. Produced via immunoSEQ multiplex PCR; TCRdb's table is partial and in-frame only. D and trimming come from the DNA, and the V and J calls and clone size come from that table. The sample has under 200,000 clones, about 85% seen once. V dropped 6 bases and J dropped 5 bases, with 17 bases sitting between them. The CDR3 covers 15 residues. CDR1 is MGHDK, CDR2 SYGVNS, per germline. The receptor was derived from a woman older than 75 with acute or convalescent COVID-19. The chain combines TRBV25-1 with TRBJ2-1; perhaps TRBD1 as D (5 bases). What was sequenced was peripheral blood. The CDR3 loop is CASSEDSELDNEQFF. The CDR3 bases are TGTGCCAGCAGCGAAGACAGCGAATTGGACAATGAGCAGTTCTTC.